This T cell receptor (beta chain) was captured in a study of T cell repertoires in cytomegalovirus infection. As for the study in general: Peptides in the study included HLA-C-restricted and HLA-B-restricted CMV epitopes. Through public TCR beta signatures, both CMV infection and matching HLA type were indicated.

General study findings and limits: It was HLA-C-restricted CMV-specific TCR beta clonotypes that dominated the response ex vivo.

As concerns this clonotype: The antigen is undetermined.

The CDR3 length is 15 residues. Germline CDR1 and CDR2: SEHNR and FQNEAQ (reference sequence). Between the trimmed V and J ends, which lost 3 bases and 3 bases, there was a span of 12 bases. TCRdb fed the reads into MiXCR, producing one record per CDR3 protein. This table has hundreds of thousands of distinct CDR3 sequences, 33% appearing once. The sequencing here drew on cultured PBMCs, taken from culture after CMV antigen stimulation. The clonotype originates from a human donor in good health (CMV status not recorded). Some clones in this sample may be carry-over from other donors' samples. The chain uses TRBV7-9 and TRBJ1-3; D unresolved. Here the CDR3 DNA reads TGTGCCAGCAGCTTGTTGAGGGCGGATGGAAACACCATATATTTT. It encodes CASSLLRADGNTIYF.